This T cell receptor beta chain was recovered during a study of shared clonotypes between healthy human individuals. As for the study in general: Those who served as donors were a couple of women and three men between the ages of 18 and 49.

Naive CD8 populations comprised CD45RO-negative cells positively selected for CCR7, excluding terminally differentiated effector memory CD45RA+ cells. A note on this clone: The antigen is not known. The sample has other DNA sequences that encode this CDR3 too.

Whole-study results and caveats: Several donors had around 5% of their naive CD4 clonotypes in common. Sharing of clonotypes among donors was expected to vary with sequencing depth.

CDR3 length: 11 residues. The V end was cut by 5 bases, the J end by 3 bases, with 3 bases between. Germline values: CDR1 SEHNR, CDR2 FQNEAQ (reference sequence). Genomic DNA (from each subset) was split evenly across several immunoSEQ plates. Here immunoSEQ multiplex PCR was the method, and the copy in TCRdb shows in-frame clones only, minus some. This sample has about 600,000 clones; nearly 98% occur once, and the top ten carry roughly 0.29%. The source material was naive CD8+ T cells sorted from blood. The chain is built from TRBV7-9 and TRBJ2-3; D is unresolved. The receptor's source is a man aged 30 to 45 in good health. The CDR3 sequence: CASSSTDTQYF. CDR3 in DNA: TGTGCCAGCAGCAGTACAGATACGCAGTATTTT.